This T cell receptor beta chain was sequenced in a study of post-analysis software for immune sequencing data. This clonotype was seen a handful of times. Its antigen is unknown. Whole-study results and caveats: Patients had higher frequencies than controls of five TRBV segments, including TRBV5-6, TRBV5-1 and TRBV20-1.

Trimming left V 2 bases short and J 1 base short, with 13 bases between. This CDR3 has 16 residues. CDR1 MDHEN and CDR2 SYDVKM come from the germline V gene. Incorporated into the TCR beta cDNA libraries were unique molecular identifiers, which served to reduce PCR and sequencing biases. TCRdb independently ran MiXCR on the PCR reads; one entry per CDR3 protein. Of about 540,000 distinct CDR3 sequences in the sample, under 40% were seen once. This clonotype originated in a girl between 2 and 17 years old with multiple sclerosis. The gene calls are TRBV28 and TRBJ2-3; D is uncertain. Sequencing was performed on blood. CDR3 bases: TGTGCCAGCAGTTTAAATTGGGGTTATGGCACAGATACGCAGTATTTT. Translation gives CASSLNWGYGTDTQYF.